Below, 10 T cell receptor beta chains from the same sample are listed, as sequenced in a study of T-cell memory formation after mild COVID-19. TCRdb reprocessed the 5' RACE reads via MiXCR and lists one record per CDR3 protein. The table records roughly 300,000 distinct CDR3 sequences, 7% to 10% of them present only once. The sequenced material came from PBMCs or a T cell subset sorted from them (not recorded which). These receptors all stem from a man between 18 and 35 years old who had mild COVID-19 (a few samples of this study predate the infection). Cell type and time point are not known.

The chain employs TRBV4-1 and TRBJ1-1; no reliable D call. V lost 0 bases and J 3 bases, leaving 11 bases between the germline ends. Per germline, CDR1 MGHRA and CDR2 YSYEKL. The CDR3 length is 15 residues. This CDR3 reads CASSQDPGSYTEAFF. The CDR3 DNA sequence: TGCGCCAGCAGCCAAGACCCGGGGAGCTACACTGAAGCTTTCTTT.

The chain joins TRBV29-1 to TRBJ2-5, with 7 bases fitting TRBD2. Per germline, CDR1 SQVTM and CDR2 ANQGSEA. The CDR3 is 15 residues long. J lost 2 bases, V lost 7 bases, and 13 bases had no gene match. CDR3 nucleotides: TGCAGCGCTCTAGGGGTAACTAGCGATCAAGAGACCCAGTACTTC. It specifies CSALGVTSDQETQYF.

This clonotype was counted many times. The rearrangement uses TRBV5-1 and TRBJ1-6; 9 nucleotides match TRBD1. Germline V lookup: CDR1 SGHRS, CDR2 YFSETQ. V shed 0 bases, J shed 4 bases, and the junction held 20 bases outside the gene matches. The CDR3 sequence is 22 residues long. This chain's CDR3 is CASSLESPGQGIRGLYNSPLHF. The CDR3 DNA reads TGCGCCAGCAGCTTGGAATCTCCAGGACAGGGGATTCGGGGCCTTTATAATTCACCCCTCCACTTT. Full variable domain (missing parts from reference TRBV5-1 and TRBJ1-6): KAGVTQTPRYLIKTRGQQVTLSCSPISGHRSVSWYQQTPGQGLQFLFEYFSETQRNKGNFPGRFSGRQFSNSRSEMNVSTLELGDSALYLCASSLESPGQGIRGLYNSPLHFGNGTRLTVT.

This clonotype has at least ten counts. The gene calls are TRBV5-1 and TRBJ1-1; unclear D gene. CDR1 SGHRS and CDR2 YFSETQ come from the germline V gene. V was pared by 4 bases and J by 5 bases, with 15 bases between. The CDR3 totals 14 residues. The CDR3 reads CASSPRDTLTEAFF. The CDR3 DNA reads TGCGCCAGCAGCCCTCGAGACACCCTGACTGAAGCTTTCTTT.

V and J are TRBV20-1 and TRBJ2-3, with 9 bases fitting TRBD2. The length of the CDR3 is 15 residues. Trimming took 3 bases from V and 2 from J; bases not matched to a gene: 6. In germline, CDR1 is DFQATT, CDR2 SNEGSKA (reference sequence). DNA of the CDR3: TGCAGTGCTAGCCCGCCTAGCGGGGCCACAGATACGCAGTATTTT. This encodes CSASPPSGATDTQYF.

This CDR3 is CASSPQGLQPQHF. The DNA for the CDR3 is TGTGCCAGCAGCCCCCAGGGACTTCAGCCCCAGCATTTT. This chain connects TRBV7-2 to TRBJ1-5; D is possibly TRBD1 (5 bases). Deletions cut 5 bases from V and 6 bases from J, with 11 bases between. The germline V gene encodes CDR1 SGHTA and CDR2 FQGNSA. CDR3 length equals 13 residues. Looking up the rest from reference TRBV7-2 and TRBJ1-5 gives the full variable domain: GAGVSQSPSNKVTEKGKDVELRCDPISGHTALYWYRQSLGQGLEFLIYFQGNSAPDKSGLPSDRFSAERTGGSVSTLTIQRTQQEDSAVYLCASSPQGLQPQHFGDGTRLSIL.

This clonotype turned up a few times. CDR3 coding DNA: TGTGCCAGCAGTTACCGGATCGGGACAGGGGAGTTTGGGGGTCAGCCCCAGCATTTT. Protein product: CASSYRIGTGEFGGQPQHF. The chain joins TRBV6-6 to TRBJ1-5, with 10 positions matching TRBD1. CDR3 size: 19 residues. In germline, CDR1 is MNHNY, CDR2 SVGAGI (reference sequence). V dropped 2 bases and J dropped 6; count of bases not matched to a gene: 16.

This clonotype was counted many times. The CDR3 here is CASFAGLNTGELFF. In DNA, the CDR3 is TGCGCCAGCTTTGCGGGCTTGAACACCGGGGAGCTGTTTTTT. V is TRBV5-1 and J is TRBJ2-2, with D possibly being TRBD2 (5 bases). The CDR3 contains 14 residues. Germline CDR1 and CDR2: SGHRS and YFSETQ. Trimming left V 7 bases short and J 1 base short, with 11 bases between.

The chain uses TRBV28 and TRBJ2-1; 9 bases agree with TRBD2. CDR1 and CDR2 from the germline V gene are MDHEN and SYDVKM. Trimming took 2 bases from V and 5 from J; bases not matched to a gene: 10. CDR3 length equals 17 residues. The CDR3 coding sequence is TGTGCCAGCAGTTTAGAGCGGGGGGCTCCCTTCAACAATGAGCAGTTCTTC. It specifies CASSLERGAPFNNEQFF.

This clonotype was seen a handful of times. The chain recombines TRBV9 with TRBJ2-3; 9 positions agree with TRBD2. Germline V lookup: CDR1 SGDLS, CDR2 YYNGEE. Losses at the gene ends were 3 bases for V and 2 bases for J; bases not matched to a gene: 4. This CDR3 is 15 amino acids long. CDR3 nucleotide sequence: TGTGCCAGCAGCGCGACTAGCGGCTTCACAGATACGCAGTATTTT. This translates into CASSATSGFTDTQYF.